This T cell receptor (beta chain) appears in the sequencing data of a study of blood T cell repertoires in COVID-19. Study information: Italy, Spain and the United States were the sources of the convalescent and acute COVID-19 samples. PBMCs, B-cell-depleted T cells, or T cells were the source of the cDNA or gDNA that made up the material.

Authors' analysis steps: Using reference gene primer amplification, nucleated cell counts were estimated. The method was immunoSEQ multiplex PCR; TCRdb's version includes in-frame clones alone and lacks a portion of them. V, J and clone size are those of that table, while D and trimming were read from the DNA. The data contain 300,000 to 350,000 clones, 83% of them singletons. This clone came up a few times. The CDR3 is 15 amino acids. Germline assignment: CDR1 SGHTA and CDR2 FQGNSA. Trimming cost V 5 bases and J 2 bases, with 12 bases left between them. The chain is built from TRBV7-2 and TRBJ1-4; tentatively, D is TRBD1 (5 bases). The TCR comes from a man aged 30-40 years with active or convalescent COVID-19. Material: peripheral blood. This CDR3 is CASSGSGITNEKLFF. CDR3 sequence (DNA): TGTGCCAGCAGCGGCTCAGGGATCACTAATGAAAAACTGTTTTTT.